This TCR beta chain was sequenced for a study of cytotoxic CD8 clonotypes in ibrutinib-treated CLL. Comment on this clone: Its cognate antigen is unknown.

The CDR3 runs to 14 residues. After removal of 6 bases from V and 7 bases from J, the junction contained 10 bases not matched to a gene. Germline CDR1 SQVTM, CDR2 ANQGSEA. Roughly 2.2 micrograms of genomic DNA from cryopreserved PBMCs went into TCR beta libraries. Study-wide points: Clonality, elevated at ibrutinib response, dropped back toward baseline at progression. There were differences in sampling times between sustained-remission and progressing patients. The clonality rise at ibrutinib response reflected private clonotype expansion.

Using immunoSEQ multiplex PCR, the repertoire was profiled, and TCRdb retains in-frame clones only, with some absent. Here the sample spans 250,000 or so clones, less than 75% being singletons. The rearrangement joins TRBV29-1 to TRBJ1-4; 8 positions match TRBD1. The sequencing here drew on PBMCs, taken after 24 months of ibrutinib treatment. This clonotype was sampled from a human donor with chronic lymphocytic leukemia. The CDR3 loop is CSVDTTGTGEKLFF. For the CDR3, the DNA is TGCAGCGTCGACACGACAGGGACAGGTGAAAAACTGTTTTTT.